This T cell receptor beta chain is from a study of blood T cells in healthy people across ages. Study overall: The template switching approach captured approximately one barcoded beta molecule for every two T cells.

Germline CDR1 SEHNR, CDR2 FQNEAQ (reference sequence). The ends lost 5 bases at V and 4 bases at J; junction bases unmatched: 11. The CDR3 spans 17 residues. To note about this clonotype: Its cognate antigen is unknown.

A minimum of 6 micrograms of total RNA was extracted per sample. Study-level results: Researchers judged that diversity estimates from one million T cells fell short of true values.

Next came a second PCR, run for about 7 to 12 cycles, which used a sample-barcoded 5' primer along with a J-beta primer mix. TCRdb fed the 5' RACE reads into MiXCR, producing one record per CDR3 protein. The data show fewer than 800,000 distinct CDR3 sequences, approximately 49% seen once. This chain joins TRBV7-9 and TRBJ1-1, with 12 positions matching TRBD1. Sequences were obtained from blood. This sequence originates from a woman aged 55-75 years in good health. The CDR3: CASSVPGQGAEGTEAFF. CDR3 coding DNA: TGTGCCAGCAGCGTTCCGGGACAGGGGGCCGAGGGCACTGAAGCTTTCTTT.